The rows below give T cell receptor beta chains drawn from one sample of a study of cytomegalovirus exposure and HLA in healthy donors. The table came from immunoSEQ multiplex PCR; TCRdb's copy has only in-frame clones and leaves some out. The data show about 120,000 clones, 74% seen once. The sequencing input was PBMCs. These receptors were obtained from a man aged 40-50 years in good health and CMV-seropositive. The CDR3 runs from the conserved cysteine through the conserved F or W.

v_call	j_call	cdr3_aa
TRBV7-2	TRBJ2-1	CASRPGTSGFYEQFF
TRBV30	TRBJ1-2	CAWSPGQKTRRGYTF
TRBV11-2	TRBJ1-1	CASSFSLNTEAFF
TRBV7-9	TRBJ2-3	CASSAISISGGWDTQYF
TRBV5-1	TRBJ1-4	CASSLVGQVLNEKLFF
TRBV2	TRBJ1-1	CASSGQGERNTEAFF
TRBV2	TRBJ1-2	CASSPIQGANYGYTF
TRBV9	TRBJ1-1	CASSVTLKPDEAFF
TRBV27	TRBJ1-5	CASSRKPGRGQPQHF
TRBV7-9	TRBJ2-3	CASSFRDLRTDTQYF
TRBV27	TRBJ2-5	CASSNRGYQETQYF
TRBV7-9	TRBJ1-2	CASRGPGQGAGGYTF
TRBV6-4	TRBJ1-5	CASSEQGGNQPQHF
TRBV16	TRBJ1-5	CASSQGTGGNQPQHF
TRBV28	TRBJ2-7	CASSLLADAYEQYF
TRBV7-9	TRBJ2-7	CASSLGDSLGLYEQYF
TRBV7-9	TRBJ2-3	CASSRGSAGRTQYF
TRBV11-2	TRBJ2-7	CASSLPVSYEQYF
TRBV28	TRBJ1-4	CASSRPGTGNEKLFF
TRBV6-1	TRBJ1-2	CASSEAERETGYTF
TRBV7-9	TRBJ2-5	CASSFRIKETQYF
TRBV29-1	TRBJ1-2	CSVELAGGAGGYTF
TRBV6-1	TRBJ1-5	CASSDSGQGRRQPQHF
TRBV5-1	TRBJ1-2	CASSLGDRGDYGYTF
TRBV19	TRBJ2-1	CASSPPGLAVVGQFF
TRBV4-3	TRBJ2-1	CASSQDRGPSLEQFF
TRBV5-1	TRBJ1-1	CASSWGPGGNTEAFF
TRBV5-1	TRBJ1-3	CASSLALGRAGNTIYF
TRBV13	TRBJ1-1	CASVKDRFNTEAFF
TRBV4-3	TRBJ2-6	CASSRTGTGWAGANVLTF
TRBV4-1	TRBJ2-7	CASSQAPIGSREQYF
TRBV19	TRBJ2-2	CASSLDRGGGELFF
TRBV19	TRBJ2-1	CASSMGLAGVRPFF
TRBV7-9	TRBJ2-7	CASTLSWGGDYEQYF
TRBV4-1	TRBJ2-2	CASSQENGGLAGRLTGELFF